Listed here is a single TCR beta chain. What it binds is unknown. A much larger clone lies one base from this, so it may be a read error. The CDR3 end shows no conserved phenylalanine or tryptophan, and so a read error is likely. V dropped 5 bases and J dropped 8 bases, with 20 bases sitting between them. The CDR3 length is 14 residues. Germline loops: CDR1 SQVTM, CDR2 ANQGSEA. Memory CD4+ cells were defined as CD4+CD45RO+CD25-. Points from the study as a whole: Tumor memory CD4+ T cell TCR gene usage was found to cluster with blood and lymph node memory CD4+ cells and with lymph node naive CD4+ cells. Greatest tumor Treg TCR overlap was with tumor naive CD4+ cells.

Full-length variable regions came from constant-region reverse primers plus semi-nested Nested Universal Primer A PCR. TCRdb itself ran the 5' RACE reads through MiXCR, one entry per CDR3 protein. The repertoire holds 50,000 to 75,000 distinct CDR3 sequences, with 22% as singletons. The sample taken for sequencing was memory CD4+ T cells sorted from a lymph node. The subset denotes: memory CD4+ T cells, CD4+CD45RO+CD25-. The source is a female donor with breast cancer. The chain is built from TRBV29-1 and TRBJ2-3, with D unclear. The CDR3 here is CSVCKEDRRGTQYL. CDR3 bases: TGCAGCGTTTGTAAAGAAGACCGGCGAGGTACGCAGTATCTT.